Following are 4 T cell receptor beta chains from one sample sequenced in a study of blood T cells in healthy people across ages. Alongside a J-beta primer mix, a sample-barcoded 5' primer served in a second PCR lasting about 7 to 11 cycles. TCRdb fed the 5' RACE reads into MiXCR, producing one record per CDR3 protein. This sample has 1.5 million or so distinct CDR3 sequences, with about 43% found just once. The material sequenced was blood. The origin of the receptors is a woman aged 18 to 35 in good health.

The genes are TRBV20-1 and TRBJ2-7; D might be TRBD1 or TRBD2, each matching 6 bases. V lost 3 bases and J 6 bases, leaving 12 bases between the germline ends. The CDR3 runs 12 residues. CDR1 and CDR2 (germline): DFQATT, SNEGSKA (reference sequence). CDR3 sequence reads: CSARAQGGEQYF. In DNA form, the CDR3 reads TGCAGTGCTAGGGCACAGGGAGGCGAGCAGTACTTC.

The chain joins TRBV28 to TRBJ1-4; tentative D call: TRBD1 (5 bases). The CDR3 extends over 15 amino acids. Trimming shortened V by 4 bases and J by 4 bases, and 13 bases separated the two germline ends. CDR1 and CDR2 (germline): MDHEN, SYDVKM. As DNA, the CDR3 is TGTGCCAGCAGTTACGGGGACTGGAGTAATGAAAAACTGTTTTTT. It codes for CASSYGDWSNEKLFF.

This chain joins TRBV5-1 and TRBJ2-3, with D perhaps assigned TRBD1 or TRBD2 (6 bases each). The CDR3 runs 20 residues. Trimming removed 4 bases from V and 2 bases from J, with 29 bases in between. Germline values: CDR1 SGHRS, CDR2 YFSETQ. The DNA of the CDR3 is TGCGCCAGCAGCCTATCGAATATGGGGGGCCGAAGTCTTATCACAGATACGCAGTATTTT. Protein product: CASSLSNMGGRSLITDTQYF.

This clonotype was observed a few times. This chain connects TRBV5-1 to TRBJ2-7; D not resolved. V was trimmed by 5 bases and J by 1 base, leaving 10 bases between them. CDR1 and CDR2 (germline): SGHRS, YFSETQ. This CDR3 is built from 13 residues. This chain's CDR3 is CASRSGLSYEQYF. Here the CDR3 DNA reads TGCGCCAGCAGATCCGGGTTATCCTACGAGCAGTACTTC. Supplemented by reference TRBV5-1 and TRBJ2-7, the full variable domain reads KAGVTQTPRYLIKTRGQQVTLSCSPISGHRSVSWYQQTPGQGLQFLFEYFSETQRNKGNFPGRFSGRQFSNSRSEMNVSTLELGDSALYLCASRSGLSYEQYFGPGTRLTVT.